This TCR beta chain was recovered during a study of blood T cell repertoires in COVID-19. Study information: From T cells, B-cell-depleted T cells, or PBMCs came the material, which was cDNA or gDNA.

Original processing notes: Nucleated cell counts were estimated from reference gene primer amplification. Measured with immunoSEQ multiplex PCR; TCRdb has only the in-frame clones, and not every one. The V and J calls and clone size are taken from that table; D and trimming were inferred from the DNA. The sample includes more than 300,000 clones, about 84% of them seen just once. The V end lost 3 bases, the J end lost 7 bases, and 15 bases lay between the germline ends. The CDR3 contains 14 residues. Germline loops: CDR1 LNHDA, CDR2 SQIVND (reference sequence). The receptor comes from a woman aged 45-65 years with acute or convalescent COVID-19. The sequencing input was peripheral blood. This chain joins TRBV19 and TRBJ2-5, with a possible D match to TRBD2 (7 bases). In nucleotides, the CDR3 is TGTGCCAGTAGTATGTCTTGGGGAGGGGGGACCCAGTACTTC. Amino acid sequence: CASSMSWGGGTQYF.